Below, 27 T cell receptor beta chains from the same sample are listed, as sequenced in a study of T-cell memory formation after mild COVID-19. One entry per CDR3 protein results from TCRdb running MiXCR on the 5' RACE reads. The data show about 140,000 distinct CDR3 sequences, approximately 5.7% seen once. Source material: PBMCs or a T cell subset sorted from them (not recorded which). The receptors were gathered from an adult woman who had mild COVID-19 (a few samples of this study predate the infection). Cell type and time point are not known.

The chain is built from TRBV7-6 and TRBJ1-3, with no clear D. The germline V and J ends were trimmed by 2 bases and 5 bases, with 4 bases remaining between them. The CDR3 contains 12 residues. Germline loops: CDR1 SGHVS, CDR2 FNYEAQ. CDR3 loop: CASSLWRNTIYF. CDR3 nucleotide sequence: TGTGCCAGCAGCTTATGGAGAAACACCATATATTTT.

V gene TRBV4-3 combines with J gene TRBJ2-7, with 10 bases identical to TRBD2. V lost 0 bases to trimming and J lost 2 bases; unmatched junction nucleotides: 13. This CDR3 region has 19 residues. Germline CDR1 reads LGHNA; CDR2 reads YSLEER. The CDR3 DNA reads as TGCGCCAGCAGCCAAGATCATCCGAGGGGACTAGCGCGGCCCTACGAGCAGTACTTC. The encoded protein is CASSQDHPRGLARPYEQYF.

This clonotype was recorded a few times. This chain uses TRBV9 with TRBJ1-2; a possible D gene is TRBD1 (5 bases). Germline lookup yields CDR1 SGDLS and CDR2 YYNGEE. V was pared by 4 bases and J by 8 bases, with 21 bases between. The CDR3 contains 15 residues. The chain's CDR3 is CASSPDSRQARGYTF. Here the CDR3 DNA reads TGTGCCAGCAGCCCCGACAGCAGACAAGCCAGAGGCTACACCTTC.

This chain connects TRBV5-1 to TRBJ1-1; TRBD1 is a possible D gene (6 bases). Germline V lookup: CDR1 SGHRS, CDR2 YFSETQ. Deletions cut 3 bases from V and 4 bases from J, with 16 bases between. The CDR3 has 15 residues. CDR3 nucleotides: TGCGCCAGCAGCTGGGGAGGAGGGGGTATCACTGAAGCTTTCTTT. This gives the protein CASSWGGGGITEAFF. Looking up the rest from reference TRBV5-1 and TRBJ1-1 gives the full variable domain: KAGVTQTPRYLIKTRGQQVTLSCSPISGHRSVSWYQQTPGQGLQFLFEYFSETQRNKGNFPGRFSGRQFSNSRSEMNVSTLELGDSALYLCASSWGGGGITEAFFGQGTRLTVV.

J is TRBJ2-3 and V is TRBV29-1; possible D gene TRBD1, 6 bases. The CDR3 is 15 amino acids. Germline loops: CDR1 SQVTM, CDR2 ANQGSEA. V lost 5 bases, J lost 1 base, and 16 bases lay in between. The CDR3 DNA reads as TGCAGCGTTACCCGGACAGCGCTGGGCACAGATACGCAGTATTTT. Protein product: CSVTRTALGTDTQYF.

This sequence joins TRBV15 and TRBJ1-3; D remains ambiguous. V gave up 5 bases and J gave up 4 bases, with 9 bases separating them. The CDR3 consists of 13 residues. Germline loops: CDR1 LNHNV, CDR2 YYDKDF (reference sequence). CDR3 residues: CATSSQSGNTIYF. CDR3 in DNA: TGTGCCACCAGCTCACAGAGCGGAAACACCATATATTTT.

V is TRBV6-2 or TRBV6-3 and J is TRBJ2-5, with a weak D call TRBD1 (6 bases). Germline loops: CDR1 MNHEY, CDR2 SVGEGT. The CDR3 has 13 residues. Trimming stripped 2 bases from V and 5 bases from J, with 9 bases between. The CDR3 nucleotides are TGTGCCAGCAGTTACGCAGGGGTGGAGACCCAGTACTTC. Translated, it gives CASSYAGVETQYF.

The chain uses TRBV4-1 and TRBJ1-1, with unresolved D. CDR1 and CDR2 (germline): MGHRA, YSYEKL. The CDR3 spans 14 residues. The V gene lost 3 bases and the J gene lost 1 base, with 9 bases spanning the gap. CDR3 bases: TGCGCCAGCAGCCAGGTTACTGCGAACACTGAAGCTTTCTTT. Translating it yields CASSQVTANTEAFF.

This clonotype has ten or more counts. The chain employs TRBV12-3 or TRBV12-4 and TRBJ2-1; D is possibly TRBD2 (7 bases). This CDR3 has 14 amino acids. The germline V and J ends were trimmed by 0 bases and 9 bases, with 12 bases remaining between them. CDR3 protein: CASSLAGGPGEQFF. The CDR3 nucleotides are TGTGCCAGCAGTTTAGCGGGGGGGCCGGGTGAGCAGTTCTTC.

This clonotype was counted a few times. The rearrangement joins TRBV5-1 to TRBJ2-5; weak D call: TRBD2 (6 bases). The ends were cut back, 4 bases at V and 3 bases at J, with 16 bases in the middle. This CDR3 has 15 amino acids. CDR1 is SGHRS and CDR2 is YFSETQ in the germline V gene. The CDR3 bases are TGCGCCAGCAGCGGCATGGGACTGGAGAAAGAGACCCAGTACTTC. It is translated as CASSGMGLEKETQYF.

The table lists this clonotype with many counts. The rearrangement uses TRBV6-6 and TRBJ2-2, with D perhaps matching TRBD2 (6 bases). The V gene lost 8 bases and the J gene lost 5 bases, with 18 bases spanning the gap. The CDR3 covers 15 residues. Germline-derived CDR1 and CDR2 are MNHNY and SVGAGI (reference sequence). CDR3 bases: TGTGCCAGCGAACGGCGGGGCCAGCGGACCGGGGAGCTGTTTTTT. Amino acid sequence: CASERRGQRTGELFF.

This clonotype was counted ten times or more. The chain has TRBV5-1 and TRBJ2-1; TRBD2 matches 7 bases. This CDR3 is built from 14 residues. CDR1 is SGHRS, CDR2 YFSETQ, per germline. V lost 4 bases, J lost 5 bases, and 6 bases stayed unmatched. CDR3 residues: CASSVGLEHNEQFF. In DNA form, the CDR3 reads TGCGCCAGCAGCGTTGGACTAGAGCACAATGAGCAGTTCTTC.

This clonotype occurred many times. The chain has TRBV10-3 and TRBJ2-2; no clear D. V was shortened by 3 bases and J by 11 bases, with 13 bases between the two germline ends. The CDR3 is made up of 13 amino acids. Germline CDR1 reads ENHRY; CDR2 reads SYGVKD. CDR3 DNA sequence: TGTGCCATCAGTGAAGTCGAAGACGGAGAGCTGTTTTTT. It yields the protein CAISEVEDGELFF.

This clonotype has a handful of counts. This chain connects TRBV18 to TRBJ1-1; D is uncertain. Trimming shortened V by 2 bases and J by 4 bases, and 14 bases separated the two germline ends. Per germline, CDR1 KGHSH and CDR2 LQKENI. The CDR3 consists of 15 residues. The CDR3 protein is CASSPTVEVGTEAFF. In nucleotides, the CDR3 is TGTGCCAGCTCACCAACGGTGGAGGTGGGCACTGAAGCTTTCTTT.

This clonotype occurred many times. CDR3 in DNA: TGCGCCAGCCGGCGGACTAGCGGGATTCTCGATGAGCAGTTCTTC. Amino acids: CASRRTSGILDEQFF. The chain carries TRBV5-1 and TRBJ2-1; TRBD2 aligns across 12 bases. J lost 8 bases, V lost 7 bases, and 10 bases had no gene match. The CDR3 totals 15 residues. Germline V gives CDR1 SGHRS, CDR2 YFSETQ.

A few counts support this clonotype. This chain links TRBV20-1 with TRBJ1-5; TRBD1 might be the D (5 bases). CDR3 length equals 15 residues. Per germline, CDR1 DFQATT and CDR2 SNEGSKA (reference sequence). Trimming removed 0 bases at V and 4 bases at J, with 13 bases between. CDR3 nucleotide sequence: TGCAGTGCTAGAGAAAGAGCAGGGCGGAATCAGCCCCAGCATTTT. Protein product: CSARERAGRNQPQHF.

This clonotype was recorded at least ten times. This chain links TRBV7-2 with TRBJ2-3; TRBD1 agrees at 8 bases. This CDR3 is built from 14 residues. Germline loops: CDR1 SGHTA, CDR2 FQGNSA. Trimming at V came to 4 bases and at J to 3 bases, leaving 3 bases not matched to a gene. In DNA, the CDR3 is TGTGCCAGCAGCTCGGACAGGGTGACAGATACGCAGTATTTT. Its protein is CASSSDRVTDTQYF.

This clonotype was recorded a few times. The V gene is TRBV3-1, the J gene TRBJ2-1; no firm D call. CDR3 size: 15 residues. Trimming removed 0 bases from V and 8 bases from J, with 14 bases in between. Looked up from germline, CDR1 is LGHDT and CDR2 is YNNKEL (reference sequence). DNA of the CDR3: TGTGCCAGCAGCCAAGAGGGGATGCTTTCTTATGAGCAGTTCTTC. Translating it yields CASSQEGMLSYEQFF.

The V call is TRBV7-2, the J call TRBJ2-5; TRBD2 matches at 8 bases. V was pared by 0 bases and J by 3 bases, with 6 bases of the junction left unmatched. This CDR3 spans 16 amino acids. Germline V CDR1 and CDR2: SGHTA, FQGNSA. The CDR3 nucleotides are TGTGCCAGCAGCTTAGCTGTCGGGACTAGGAAAGAGACCCAGTACTTC. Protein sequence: CASSLAVGTRKETQYF. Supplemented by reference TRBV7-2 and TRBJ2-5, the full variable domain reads GAGVSQSPSNKVTEKGKDVELRCDPISGHTALYWYRQSLGQGLEFLIYFQGNSAPDKSGLPSDRFSAERTGGSVSTLTIQRTQQEDSAVYLCASSLAVGTRKETQYFGPGTRLLVL.

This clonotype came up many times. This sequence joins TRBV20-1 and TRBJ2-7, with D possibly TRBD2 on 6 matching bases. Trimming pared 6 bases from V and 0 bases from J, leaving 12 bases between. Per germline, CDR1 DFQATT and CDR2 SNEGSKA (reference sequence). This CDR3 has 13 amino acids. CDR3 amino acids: CSAGRDRSYEQYF. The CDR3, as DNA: TGCAGTGCGGGGCGGGATCGCTCCTACGAGCAGTACTTC.

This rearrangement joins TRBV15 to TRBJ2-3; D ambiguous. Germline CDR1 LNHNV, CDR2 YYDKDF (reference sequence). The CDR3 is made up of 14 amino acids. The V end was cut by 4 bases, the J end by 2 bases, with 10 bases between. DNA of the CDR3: TGTGCCACCAGCAAGGGCGGAGACACAGATACGCAGTATTTT. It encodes CATSKGGDTDTQYF.

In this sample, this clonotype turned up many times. CDR3 DNA: TGTGCCTGGGGATCCCGGACTAGCGGGACGACGAGCTCCTACAATGAGCAGTTCTTC. It translates to CAWGSRTSGTTSSYNEQFF. The chain carries TRBV30 and TRBJ2-1, with TRBD2 matching 12 bases. Germline loops: CDR1 GTSNPN, CDR2 SVGIG (reference sequence). The V and J ends lost 5 bases and 0 bases, in that order; junction bases with no gene match: 14. This CDR3 is built from 19 residues.

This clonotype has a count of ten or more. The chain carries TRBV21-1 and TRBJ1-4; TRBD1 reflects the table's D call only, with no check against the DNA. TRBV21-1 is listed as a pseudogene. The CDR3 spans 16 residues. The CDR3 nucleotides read TGTGCCAGCAGCAGTAGGCCGCCCGAGAGCGAAGAAAAACTGTTTTTT. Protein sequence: CASSSRPPESEEKLFF.

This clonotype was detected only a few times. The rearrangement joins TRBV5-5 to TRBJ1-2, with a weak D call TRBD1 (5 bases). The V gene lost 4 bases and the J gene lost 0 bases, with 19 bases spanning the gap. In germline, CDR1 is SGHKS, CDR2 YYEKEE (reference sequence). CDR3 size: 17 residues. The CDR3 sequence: CASSAVWAGTANYGYTF. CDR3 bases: TGTGCCAGCAGCGCGGTGTGGGCGGGGACCGCTAACTATGGCTACACCTTC.

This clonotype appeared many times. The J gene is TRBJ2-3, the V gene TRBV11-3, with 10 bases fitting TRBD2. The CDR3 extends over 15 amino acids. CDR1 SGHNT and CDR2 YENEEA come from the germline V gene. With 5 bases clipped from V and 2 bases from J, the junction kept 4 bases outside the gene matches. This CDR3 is CASSRTSGYTDTQYF. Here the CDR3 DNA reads TGTGCCAGCAGCCGGACTAGCGGCTACACAGATACGCAGTATTTT.

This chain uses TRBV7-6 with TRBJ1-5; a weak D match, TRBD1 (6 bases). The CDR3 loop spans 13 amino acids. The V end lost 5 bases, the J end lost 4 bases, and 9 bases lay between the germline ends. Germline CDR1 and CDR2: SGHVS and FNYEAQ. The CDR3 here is CASSRDINQPQHF. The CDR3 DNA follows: TGTGCCAGCAGCCGGGACATTAATCAGCCCCAGCATTTT.

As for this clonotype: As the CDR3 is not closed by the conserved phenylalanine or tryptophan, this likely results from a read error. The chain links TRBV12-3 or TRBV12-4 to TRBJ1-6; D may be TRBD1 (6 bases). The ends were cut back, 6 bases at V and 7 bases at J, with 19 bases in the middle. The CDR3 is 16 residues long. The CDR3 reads CASSLGGIGVNSPLHI. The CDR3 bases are TGTGCCAGCAGCCTAGGGGGGATTGGGGTCAATTCACCCCTCCACATT.